This TCR beta chain was found in a study of blood T cells in healthy people across ages. V gave up 0 bases and J gave up 0 bases, with 16 bases separating them. The CDR3 has 18 amino acids. Germline V gene lookup returns CDR1 LGHNA and CDR2 YNFKEQ. For the second PCR, which ran for about 7 to 11 cycles, a sample-barcoded 5' primer and a J-beta primer mix were used. A template-switch adaptor that had 12 random nucleotides put a tag on each cDNA molecule. One entry per CDR3 protein results from TCRdb running MiXCR on the 5' RACE reads. The table has about 1,500,000 distinct CDR3 sequences, roughly 45% seen once. General study results and limits: CMV infection status of these donors was not known. Naive and antigen-experienced cells could not be conclusively compared, given unsorted PBMCs.

This clonotype has ten or more counts. Its specificity is not known. The sequenced material came from blood. This TCR was sampled from a woman younger than 35 in good health. The chain is built from TRBV4-2 and TRBJ2-3, with TRBD2 as a possible D gene (6 bases). The CDR3 sequence: CASSQEGGRRTSTDTQYF. The CDR3 DNA sequence: TGTGCCAGCAGCCAAGAGGGAGGACGGCGAACTAGCACAGATACGCAGTATTTT.